This T cell receptor (beta chain) was identified during a study of T cell responses to AZD1222 COVID-19 vaccine. Whole-study findings and limits: Baseline seropositives among AZD1222 recipients totaled only five to seven. Regions left unmutated in variants are reportedly the target of nearly half of spike-specific TCRs.

J lost 3 bases, V lost 4 bases, and 5 bases had no gene match. CDR1 and CDR2 from the germline V gene are SGHTA and FQGNSA. There are 14 residues in the CDR3. Some clones are missing from TCRdb's copy, which holds only in-frame ones; the method was immunoSEQ multiplex PCR. In the table there are around 100,000 clones, roughly 88% of which are singletons. As regards this clone: What it binds is not known.

The source is an adult who received the AZD1222 COVID-19 vaccine. The sample here was peripheral blood, taken 28 days after the second AZD1222 dose. The chain has TRBV7-2 and TRBJ1-2; TRBD1 matches 7 bases. CDR3 in DNA: TGTGCCAGCAGCTCGACAGGGTCCGACTATGGCTACACCTTC. This translates into CASSSTGSDYGYTF.